The 15 T cell receptor beta chains presented below share a single source sample, sequenced in a study of T cell repertoires in cytomegalovirus infection. TCRdb passed the reads through MiXCR, listing each CDR3 protein once. The sample has roughly 300,000 distinct CDR3 sequences; about 23% are singletons. Sequencing was done on a sample of PBMCs. The receptor set was obtained from a human donor in good health (CMV status not recorded). Some clones in this sample may be carry-over from other donors' samples.

V gene TRBV5-5 combines with J gene TRBJ2-1; D uncertain. With 0 bases removed from V and 2 bases from J, the gap between germline ends came to 9 bases. This CDR3 is 15 amino acids long. Germline V gene lookup returns CDR1 SGHKS and CDR2 YYEKEE (reference sequence). The CDR3 DNA sequence: TGTGCCAGCAGCTTGGACTTTTCTCCCTACAATGAGCAGTTCTTC. This encodes CASSLDFSPYNEQFF.

In its sample, this clonotype was seen many times. J is TRBJ1-3 and V is TRBV6-5; D is possibly TRBD1 (5 bases). CDR3 length: 15 residues. Trimming took 7 bases from V and 0 from J, leaving 13 bases between them. Germline V CDR1 and CDR2: MNHEY, SVGAGI. The CDR3 DNA follows: TGTGCCAGCACCAAACCAGGGAGCTCTGGAAACACCATATATTTT. It yields the protein CASTKPGSSGNTIYF.

The chain joins TRBV6-1 to TRBJ2-1, with 7 bases fitting TRBD2. Trimming at V came to 6 bases and at J to 4 bases, leaving 18 bases not matched to a gene. The CDR3 is 18 residues long. Germline loops: CDR1 MNHNS, CDR2 SASEGT. The CDR3: CASSRTTLRREFYNEQFF. DNA of the CDR3: TGTGCCAGCAGCCGGACCACTCTCCGGCGGGAGTTTTACAATGAGCAGTTCTTC.

The chain carries TRBV28 and TRBJ1-5, with 8 positions matching TRBD1. The CDR3 runs to 16 residues. The germline gives CDR1 MDHEN, CDR2 SYDVKM. V trimming: 6 bases; J trimming: 3 bases; junction bases outside the gene matches: 10. The CDR3 sequence is CASRTTWQGANQPQHF. The CDR3 nucleotides are TGTGCCAGCAGGACAACGTGGCAGGGGGCCAATCAGCCCCAGCATTTT.

The rearrangement uses TRBV6-4 and TRBJ2-2; D is uncertain. The germline V and J ends were trimmed by 6 bases and 3 bases, with 11 bases remaining between them. The germline CDR1 and CDR2 sequences are MRHNA and SNTAGT. The CDR3 is made up of 14 amino acids. CDR3 DNA: TGTGCCAGCAGCCCTGGGCCCTACACCGGGGAGCTGTTTTTT. Protein product: CASSPGPYTGELFF.

This clonotype has ten or more counts. The chain joins TRBV28 to TRBJ1-5, with D possibly TRBD1 on 6 matching bases. V lost 7 bases and J 2 bases, leaving 15 bases between the germline ends. The CDR3 runs 15 residues. CDR1 and CDR2 from the germline V gene are MDHEN and SYDVKM. CDR3 sequence (DNA): TGTGCCAGCACCGGGGGGGGGGCACGCAATCAGCCCCAGCATTTT. Residues: CASTGGGARNQPQHF.

The rearrangement links TRBV7-2 to TRBJ1-1; D is unclear. V shed 6 bases and J shed 7 bases, with 18 bases lying between them. Germline V gene data show CDR1 as SGHTA and CDR2 as FQGNSA. The length of the CDR3 is 14 residues. The CDR3 DNA sequence: TGTGCCAGCAGGTTCTCTCTATGGGGAGGTGAAGCTTTCTTT. This gives the protein CASRFSLWGGEAFF.

The rearrangement links TRBV28 to TRBJ2-1, with D possibly being TRBD2 (5 bases). Germline CDR1 is MDHEN and CDR2 is SYDVKM. This CDR3 is 12 amino acids long. V lost 5 bases and J lost 9, with 11 bases in between. For the CDR3, the DNA is TGTGCCAGCAGTCTTACTAGGAGTGAGCAGTTCTTC. Its translation: CASSLTRSEQFF.

In its sample, this clonotype was seen many times. The V call is TRBV28, the J call TRBJ2-1; D is possibly TRBD1 (6 bases). The V and J ends lost 6 bases and 7 bases respectively, with 16 bases between them. The germline CDR1 and CDR2 sequences are MDHEN and SYDVKM. The CDR3 covers 14 residues. CDR3 in amino acids: CASSRTALLNEQFF. CDR3 DNA: TGTGCCAGCAGCCGGACAGCGCTCCTAAATGAGCAGTTCTTC.

V gene TRBV7-2 combines with J gene TRBJ2-1; possible D gene TRBD2, 5 bases. There are 15 residues in the CDR3. V was pared by 2 bases and J by 4 bases, with 12 bases between. Looked up from germline, CDR1 is SGHTA and CDR2 is FQGNSA. Written as DNA, the CDR3 is TGTGCCAGCAGCTTAACCGGGGATCAATACAATGAGCAGTTCTTC. Its translation is CASSLTGDQYNEQFF.

A few counts support this clonotype. The chain employs TRBV4-2 and TRBJ2-1; TRBD2 might be the D (5 bases). This CDR3 contains 14 residues. Germline V gives CDR1 LGHNA, CDR2 YNFKEQ. With 0 bases removed from V and 9 bases from J, the gap between germline ends came to 12 bases. The CDR3 region is CASSQEEGGLEQFF. CDR3 sequence (DNA): TGTGCCAGCAGCCAAGAAGAGGGCGGGCTTGAGCAGTTCTTC.

This clonotype showed up just a few times. The rearrangement joins TRBV28 to TRBJ2-6; no definite D call. This CDR3 spans 15 amino acids. The V gene lost 8 bases and the J gene lost 0 bases, with 11 bases spanning the gap. From germline, CDR1 is MDHEN and CDR2 SYDVKM. The CDR3 DNA follows: TGTGCCAGCGCTCTCGCGGTCTCTGGGGCCAACGTCCTGACTTTC. Encoded protein: CASALAVSGANVLTF.

This clonotype has a count of ten or more. V gene TRBV7-2 combines with J gene TRBJ1-4; the D is unclear. Germline V gene data show CDR1 as SGHTA and CDR2 as FQGNSA. Trimming took 5 bases from V and 8 from J, leaving 18 bases between them. This CDR3 region has 15 residues. This chain's CDR3 is CASSPPHILPEKLFF. CDR3 sequence (DNA): TGTGCCAGCAGCCCGCCACATATCCTCCCGGAAAAACTGTTTTTT.

This sequence joins TRBV6-1 and TRBJ2-3; D uncertain. The CDR3 is made up of 13 amino acids. V lost 4 bases and J 2 bases, leaving 7 bases between the germline ends. Germline CDR1 is MNHNS and CDR2 is SASEGT. The CDR3: CASSAQLTDTQYF. CDR3 in DNA: TGTGCCAGCAGTGCCCAACTCACAGATACGCAGTATTTT.

This chain's CDR3 is CASSHGLASGANVLTF. The CDR3 DNA sequence: TGTGCCAGCAGTCACGGGCTAGCGTCCGGGGCCAACGTCCTGACTTTC. This chain links TRBV6-5 with TRBJ2-6; the D gene is possibly TRBD2 (6 bases). The CDR3 length is 16 residues. The germline gives CDR1 MNHEY, CDR2 SVGAGI. Trimming stripped 5 bases from V and 4 bases from J, with 15 bases between.